This T cell receptor (beta chain) comes out of a study of identical twins. Regarding the study as a whole: Models underestimated out-of-frame TCR alpha sharing in monozygotic twins.

V lost 5 bases and J lost 2, with 19 bases in between. This CDR3 comprises 16 residues. Germline V gene data show CDR1 as SGHRS and CDR2 as YFSETQ. Everyone who gave samples was a healthy Caucasian. TCRdb re-derived calls from the 5' RACE reads in MiXCR, one entry per CDR3 protein. The sample has fewer than 250,000 distinct CDR3 sequences; approximately 7.8% are singletons. This clonotype occurred many times. Its specificity is not known. The same sample was also used in a study of yellow fever vaccine responses in identical twins. From that report: Twins' vaccine T cell response reportedly gave the appearance of partial convergence and partial personalization.

The TCR originated in a woman aged 18-29 years in good health. The J gene is TRBJ2-5, the V gene TRBV5-1, with a tentative D call TRBD2 (6 bases). Sequencing input: CD8+ T cells sorted from blood. DNA of the CDR3: TGCGCCAGCAGTTTCGTACTAGCAGGGCCACAAGAGACCCAGTACTTC. Its translation: CASSFVLAGPQETQYF.